The rows below give T cell receptor beta chains drawn from one sample of a study of OX40 agonist ivuxolimab in advanced cancers. Using immunoSEQ multiplex PCR, the repertoire was profiled, and TCRdb retains in-frame clones only, with some absent. This sample carries roughly 60,000 clones, 80% to 90% of them seen once, and the ten largest clones take less than 2.5%. The specimen was CD4+ or CD8+ T cells sorted from blood, collected in a trial of the OX40 agonist ivuxolimab. The origin of the receptors is an adult with an advanced solid tumor such as melanoma, head and neck, liver or kidney cancer. Both conserved end residues are part of each CDR3. Each record gives: clone size, J gene, D gene, CDR3 length, V gene, CDR3 DNA, CDR3 protein. The D gene is left open where the match is weak. Rows may omit the clone size; those that give it use once, few, many or a size class.

-	TRBJ1-5	-	13	TRBV7-8	TGTGCCAGCAGCGTACAGGAGAATCAGCCCCAGCATTTT	CASSVQENQPQHF
-	TRBJ1-6	-	16	TRBV18	TGTGCCAGCTCACCGGCTATGGGGCGGATGAATTCACCCCTCCACTTT	CASSPAMGRMNSPLHF
-	TRBJ2-5	-	12	TRBV7-9	TGTGCCAGCAGCTTAAGGGTAGAGACCCAGTACTTC	CASSLRVETQYF
-	TRBJ2-7	-	15	TRBV23-1	TGCGCCAGCAGTCAGATTCTGGAATTAATCTACGAGCAGTACTTC	CASSQILELIYEQYF
-	TRBJ1-1	-	18	TRBV5-3	TGTGCCAGAAGCTTCCAGGGACTCGGGCCCCCGAACAACACTGAAGCTTTCTTT	CARSFQGLGPPNNTEAFF
-	TRBJ2-2	-	14	TRBV30	TGTGCCTGGAGTGTACTTACGAACACCGGGGAGCTGTTTTTT	CAWSVLTNTGELFF
-	TRBJ2-1	TRBD2	16	TRBV6-5	TGTGCCAGCAGTTTGGGACTAGCGGGAGGCTACAATGAGCAGTTCTTC	CASSLGLAGGYNEQFF
-	TRBJ2-3	-	16	TRBV9	TGTGCCAGCAGCGTATCCGGTGGACAGAGCACAGATACGCAGTATTTT	CASSVSGGQSTDTQYF
-	TRBJ1-5	-	14	TRBV27	TGTGCCAGCAGTTTATCGGGACTCGATCAGCCCCAGCATTTT	CASSLSGLDQPQHF
-	TRBJ2-5	TRBD2	19	TRBV15	TGTGCCACCAGCAGAAAAATACGGACTAGCGGGGGGGCAATGGAGACCCAGTACTTC	CATSRKIRTSGGAMETQYF
-	TRBJ1-3	-	15	TRBV18	TGTGCCAGCTCACCACAGGCGAGCTCTGGAAACACCATATATTTT	CASSPQASSGNTIYF
-	TRBJ1-5	TRBD1	14	TRBV6-5	TGTGCCAGCAGTTCCATAGGACAGGCGGCGCCCCAGCATTTT	CASSSIGQAAPQHF
once	TRBJ2-7	-	15	TRBV7-6	TGTGCCAGCAGCTTAGGACAGGTTTCGTCCTACGAGCAGTACTTC	CASSLGQVSSYEQYF
-	TRBJ2-7	-	15	TRBV5-6	TGTGCCAGCAGCTTGGGCGTCAGGGTCTCCTACGAGCAGTACTTC	CASSLGVRVSYEQYF
-	TRBJ2-5	TRBD1	17	TRBV5-6	TGTGCCAGCAGCTTGTGGGGACAGGGGAATTTTAGAAAGACCCAGTACTTC	CASSLWGQGNFRKTQYF
-	TRBJ2-5	-	11	TRBV2	TGTGCCAGCAGGCTTGTGGAGACCCAGTACTTC	CASRLVETQYF
-	TRBJ2-5	-	14	TRBV5-4	TGTGCCAGCAGTCCCGGAGGGGGGCGGGAGACCCAGTACTTC	CASSPGGGRETQYF
-	TRBJ2-6	TRBD1	18	TRBV19	TGTGCCAGTACTGTGCCGGGACAGTCATCCTCTGGGGCCAACGTCCTGACTTTC	CASTVPGQSSSGANVLTF
once	TRBJ2-2	TRBD2	19	TRBV7-3	TGTGCCAGCAGCTTAACGGGGACTAGCGGGGCGCCGGGCACCGGGGAGCTGTTTTTT	CASSLTGTSGAPGTGELFF
-	TRBJ1-6	TRBD1	13	TRBV11-2	TGTGCCAGCAGCCGGGACAGGTTATCACCCCTCCACTTT	CASSRDRLSPLHF
-	TRBJ2-4	-	14	TRBV18	TGTGCCAGCTCACCAAGAAGAGAGGGAAACATTCAGTACTTC	CASSPRREGNIQYF
-	TRBJ1-1	-	13	TRBV10-2	TGCGCCAGCAGTGGACACTCGAACACTGAAGCTTTCTTT	CASSGHSNTEAFF
-	TRBJ2-7	-	12	TRBV14	TGTGCCAGCAGCCGGGGGTGGAACGAGCAGTACTTC	CASSRGWNEQYF
-	TRBJ1-4	-	15	TRBV19	TGTGCCAGTAGTATAGGTCAACCAAGAGGTGAAAAACTGTTTTTT	CASSIGQPRGEKLFF
-	TRBJ1-6	TRBD1	15	TRBV19	TGTGCCAGTAGTACAATGACAGGGAGAATGGCACCCCTCCACTTT	CASSTMTGRMAPLHF
-	TRBJ1-5	-	14	TRBV6-6	TGTGCCAGCACTAGAGGGTCAATCAATCAGCCCCAGCATTTT	CASTRGSINQPQHF
-	TRBJ2-1	TRBD2	13	TRBV11-2	TGTGCCAGCACCTATGCGGGAGGCAATGAGCAGTTCTTC	CASTYAGGNEQFF
-	TRBJ2-2	TRBD1	14	TRBV5-8	TGTGCCAGCAGCCGGGACAGGGGGACCGGGGAGCTGTTTTTT	CASSRDRGTGELFF
once	TRBJ1-2	TRBD1	14	TRBV18	TGTGCCAGCTCACCGGAACAGGGGAGGAAAGGCTACACCTTC	CASSPEQGRKGYTF
-	TRBJ1-2	TRBD1	14	TRBV19	TGTGCCAGTAGTACAGGGGGCGCTCGCTATGGCTACACCTTC	CASSTGGARYGYTF
-	TRBJ1-5	-	13	TRBV30	TGTGCCTGGAACTCCGGGCGCAATCAGCCCCAGCATTTT	CAWNSGRNQPQHF
-	TRBJ2-7	-	15	TRBV21-1	TGTGCCAGCAGCACTAGACAGGGGGTGATCCACGAGCAGTACTTC	CASSTRQGVIHEQYF
-	TRBJ2-7	-	15	TRBV6-5	TGTGCCAGCAGTTTGCCCGGCCAACCTACCTACGAGCAGTACTTC	CASSLPGQPTYEQYF
-	TRBJ2-7	-	11	TRBV5-1	TGCGCCAGCAGCTTGGATCACGAGCAGTACTTC	CASSLDHEQYF
once	TRBJ1-4	-	17	TRBV25-1	TGTGCCAGCAGTTCTCGGGGGATTGAATCAAGCCGAGAAAAACTGTTTTTT	CASSSRGIESSREKLFF
-	TRBJ2-3	-	15	TRBV9	TGTGCCAGCAGCGCCCTGACCGGGGGCACAGATACGCAGTATTTT	CASSALTGGTDTQYF
-	TRBJ2-3	-	17	TRBV7-2	TGTGCCAGCAGCTTAGGATCCGGGCCCCCCGGCACAGATACGCAGTATTTT	CASSLGSGPPGTDTQYF
-	TRBJ2-3	-	20	TRBV21-1	TGTGCCAGCCCAGCAAAGAAGGGGGAGCGGGGGCCTCCGAGCACAGATACGCAGTATTTT	CASPAKKGERGPPSTDTQYF
once	TRBJ2-1	-	14	TRBV18	TGTGCCAGCTCACCACAGGGGCCCACAAGTGAGCAGTTCTTC	CASSPQGPTSEQFF
-	TRBJ2-7	TRBD1	13	TRBV28	TGTGCCAGCAGTTCAACCGTAGGGGGCGTGCAGTACTTC	CASSSTVGGVQYF
once	TRBJ1-2	-	14	TRBV7-6	TGTGCCAGCAGCCTCAGCCGGGGGCCAGGTGACTACACCTTC	CASSLSRGPGDYTF
-	TRBJ1-6	-	14	TRBV7-8	TGTGCCAGCAGCTTAGGCGGTTATAATTCACCCCTCCACTTT	CASSLGGYNSPLHF